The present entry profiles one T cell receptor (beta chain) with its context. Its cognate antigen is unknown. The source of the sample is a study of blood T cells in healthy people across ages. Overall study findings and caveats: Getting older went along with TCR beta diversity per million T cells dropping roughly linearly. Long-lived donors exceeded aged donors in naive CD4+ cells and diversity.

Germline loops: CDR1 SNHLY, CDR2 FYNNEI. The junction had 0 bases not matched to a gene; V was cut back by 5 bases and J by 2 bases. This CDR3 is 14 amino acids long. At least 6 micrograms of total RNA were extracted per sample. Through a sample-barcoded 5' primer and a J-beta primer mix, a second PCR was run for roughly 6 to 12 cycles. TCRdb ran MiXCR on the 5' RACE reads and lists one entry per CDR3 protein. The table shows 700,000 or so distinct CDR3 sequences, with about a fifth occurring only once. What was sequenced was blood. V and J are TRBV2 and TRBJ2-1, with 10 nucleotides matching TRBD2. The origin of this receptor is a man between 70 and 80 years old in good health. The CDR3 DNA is TGTGCCAGCAGTAGCGGGGGGGCCTACAATGAGCAGTTCTTC. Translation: CASSSGGAYNEQFF.